This is a list of T cell receptor beta chains from one sample in a study of blood T cells in healthy people across ages. MiXCR was run by TCRdb on the 5' RACE reads, yielding one entry per CDR3 protein. This table holds 1.5 million to 2 million distinct CDR3 sequences, approximately 30% found once. The sample comprised blood. Receptors originate from a woman under 40 in good health. CDR3s include the opening cysteine and the closing phenylalanine or tryptophan. D genes are given only for firm matches. Size tells how often a clone was seen (once, few, many) or the class of an expanded clone, and some rows leave it out.

size: .; D: .; V: TRBV29-1; J: TRBJ2-2; CDR3: CSVRIRLGGTGELFF; DNA: TGCAGCGTCCGGATTCGACTAGGAGGCACCGGGGAGCTGTTTTTT
size: .; D: .; V: TRBV24-1; J: TRBJ1-2; CDR3: CATSDIGYYGYTF; DNA: TGTGCCACCAGTGATATCGGTTACTATGGCTACACCTTC
size: .; D: .; V: TRBV7-2; J: TRBJ2-1; CDR3: CASSFLGGRDNEQFF; DNA: TGTGCCAGCAGCTTTTTGGGAGGACGGGACAATGAGCAGTTCTTC
size: .; D: .; V: TRBV5-5; J: TRBJ2-5; CDR3: CASSPPSGGRETQYF; DNA: TGTGCCAGCAGCCCCCCGAGTGGCGGACGAGAGACCCAGTACTTC
size: few; D: TRBD1; V: TRBV4-2; J: TRBJ1-5; CDR3: CASSQGEGGGNQPRHF; DNA: TGTGCCAGCAGCCAAGGGGAAGGGGGCGGCAATCAGCCCCGGCATTTT
size: .; D: TRBD2; V: TRBV9; J: TRBJ2-5; CDR3: CASSVIPGGREETQYF; DNA: TGTGCCAGCAGCGTAATCCCCGGAGGGAGGGAGGAGACCCAGTACTTC
size: .; D: .; V: TRBV6-2/TRBV6-3; J: TRBJ2-7; CDR3: CASSPHVEGEQYF; DNA: TGTGCCAGCAGCCCCCATGTAGAAGGCGAGCAGTACTTC
size: many; D: TRBD2; V: TRBV4-2; J: TRBJ2-1; CDR3: CASSQDPAGVYNEQFF; DNA: TGTGCCAGCAGCCAAGATCCAGCGGGGGTGTACAATGAGCAGTTCTTC
size: .; D: .; V: TRBV20-1; J: TRBJ1-6; CDR3: CSARDGRVPSPLHF; DNA: TGCAGTGCTAGAGATGGGAGGGTTCCTTCGCCCCTCCACTTT
size: many; D: .; V: TRBV28; J: TRBJ2-7; CDR3: CASSPLAPYEQYF; DNA: TGTGCCAGCAGTCCGTTAGCTCCCTACGAGCAGTACTTC
size: once; D: .; V: TRBV5-5; J: TRBJ1-3; CDR3: CASSLRREGNTIYF; DNA: TGTGCCAGCAGCTTGCGGAGAGAAGGAAACACCATATATTTT
size: .; D: .; V: TRBV12-3/TRBV12-4; J: TRBJ2-7; CDR3: CASRFFDERYF; DNA: TGTGCCAGCAGATTCTTCGACGAGCGGTACTTC
size: .; D: TRBD2; V: TRBV12-3/TRBV12-4; J: TRBJ2-2; CDR3: CASSFGGANTGELFF; DNA: TGTGCCAGCAGTTTCGGGGGGGCCAATACCGGGGAGCTGTTTTTT
size: few; D: .; V: TRBV7-6; J: TRBJ2-3; CDR3: CASSSPRTGGDTQYF; DNA: TGTGCCAGCAGCTCCCCCCGAACTGGGGGAGATACGCAGTATTTT
size: .; D: .; V: TRBV29-1; J: TRBJ1-2; CDR3: CSVSSGHYGYTF; DNA: TGCAGCGTTAGTTCAGGGCACTATGGCTACACCTTC
size: .; D: TRBD2; V: TRBV2; J: TRBJ2-7; CDR3: CVSSSGRGNEQYF; DNA: TGTGTCAGTAGTAGCGGGAGGGGCAACGAGCAGTACTTC
size: .; D: TRBD2; V: TRBV20-1; J: TRBJ2-7; CDR3: CSASQGLADSYEQYF; DNA: TGCAGTGCTAGTCAGGGACTAGCGGACTCCTACGAGCAGTACTTC
size: many; D: .; V: TRBV5-1; J: TRBJ2-1; CDR3: CASTPLEVSNNEQFF; DNA: TGCGCCAGCACCCCTTTGGAAGTCAGCAACAATGAGCAGTTCTTC
size: .; D: .; V: TRBV7-9; J: TRBJ1-1; CDR3: CVSSLTGTPTSAFF; DNA: TGTGTCAGCAGCTTAACTGGGACACCCACGTCAGCTTTCTTT
size: .; D: .; V: TRBV20-1; J: TRBJ2-1; CDR3: CSQGGVNNEQFF; DNA: TGCAGTCAGGGGGGCGTCAACAATGAGCAGTTCTTC
size: .; D: TRBD2; V: TRBV5-4; J: TRBJ2-1; CDR3: CASSLGGTSGTETQFF; DNA: TGTGCCAGCAGCTTGGGCGGGACTAGCGGGACAGAGACCCAGTTCTTC
size: many; D: .; V: TRBV11-2; J: TRBJ2-7; CDR3: CASSLRRGAEQYF; DNA: TGTGCCAGCAGCTTAAGGCGAGGGGCAGAGCAGTACTTC
size: few; D: .; V: TRBV3-1; J: TRBJ1-1; CDR3: CASSQGTWNTEAFF; DNA: TGTGCCAGCAGCCAAGGGACATGGAACACTGAAGCTTTCTTT
size: .; D: TRBD1; V: TRBV28; J: TRBJ2-7; CDR3: CACDRGMSEQYF; DNA: TGTGCCTGTGACAGGGGAATGAGCGAGCAGTACTTC
size: .; D: .; V: TRBV6-5; J: TRBJ2-1; CDR3: CASSYSRWGLEDLQDSYNEQFF; DNA: TGTGCCAGCAGTTACTCGAGATGGGGTTTAGAGGATTTACAGGACTCATACAATGAGCAGTTCTTC
size: few; D: .; V: TRBV12-3/TRBV12-4; J: TRBJ2-5; CDR3: CASSGGFWQQTQYF; DNA: TGTGCCAGCAGCGGCGGGTTTTGGCAACAGACCCAGTACTTC
size: .; D: TRBD2; V: TRBV20-1; J: TRBJ2-3; CDR3: CSALTSSGTDTQYF; DNA: TGCAGTGCCTTGACCTCTAGCGGTACAGATACGCAGTATTTT
size: .; D: .; V: TRBV5-5; J: TRBJ2-7; CDR3: CASSYDGAYEQYF; DNA: TGTGCCAGCAGCTACGACGGGGCCTACGAGCAGTACTTC
size: many; D: .; V: TRBV7-2; J: TRBJ2-7; CDR3: CASSLAARGHEQYF; DNA: TGTGCCAGCAGCTTAGCGGCCAGGGGCCACGAGCAGTACTTC
size: few; D: TRBD2; V: TRBV5-1; J: TRBJ2-1; CDR3: CASSLTSGGILNNEQFF; DNA: TGCGCCAGCAGCCTTACTAGCGGGGGGATTCTAAACAATGAGCAGTTCTTC
size: .; D: .; V: TRBV10-3; J: TRBJ2-5; CDR3: CAFSESGQMGETQYF; DNA: TGTGCCTTCAGTGAGTCGGGACAAATGGGGGAGACCCAGTACTTC
size: few; D: .; V: TRBV3-1; J: TRBJ2-7; CDR3: CASSQEEVGEQYF; DNA: TGTGCCAGCAGCCAAGAGGAGGTGGGCGAGCAGTACTTC
size: few; D: .; V: TRBV11-1; J: TRBJ1-4; CDR3: CASSVNGQEGEKLFF; DNA: TGTGCCAGCAGCGTGAACGGTCAGGAGGGGGAAAAACTGTTTTTT
size: few; D: .; V: TRBV20-1; J: TRBJ2-7; CDR3: CSARGDTQGEQYF; DNA: TGCAGTGCTAGAGGGGATACCCAGGGCGAGCAGTACTTC
size: many; D: .; V: TRBV7-2; J: TRBJ2-5; CDR3: CASSPDRSQETQYF; DNA: TGTGCCAGCAGCCCTGACAGGTCGCAAGAGACCCAGTACTTC
size: few; D: .; V: TRBV5-5; J: TRBJ2-6; CDR3: CASNVGAFQSSGANVLTF; DNA: TGTGCCAGCAATGTGGGGGCTTTTCAAAGCTCTGGGGCCAACGTCCTGACTTTC
size: few; D: TRBD1; V: TRBV20-1; J: TRBJ2-4; CDR3: CSARIDRADGIQYF; DNA: TGCAGTGCTAGAATTGACAGGGCCGATGGGATTCAGTACTTC
size: .; D: TRBD1; V: TRBV6-5; J: TRBJ2-7; CDR3: CASSYGPGGSYEQYF; DNA: TGTGCCAGCAGTTACGGTCCAGGGGGAAGTTACGAGCAGTACTTC
size: many; D: TRBD2; V: TRBV7-3; J: TRBJ2-3; CDR3: CASSATSGDPDTQYF; DNA: TGTGCCAGCAGCGCCACTAGCGGAGACCCAGATACGCAGTATTTT